The 18 T cell receptor beta chains presented below share a single source sample, sequenced in a study of CD39 and CD103 CD8 tumor-infiltrating T cells. The assay was immunoSEQ multiplex PCR, and TCRdb's table has in-frame clones only and misses some. Found here are several hundred clones, 55% of them singletons; the top ten hold 66%. Sequencing used CD39+ CD103+ CD8+ T cells sorted from the tumor. Subset described: CD103+CD39+ double-positive CD45RA- CD8 T cells. Receptors were obtained from a human donor with head and neck squamous cell carcinoma.

This clone was seen a handful of times. V gene TRBV7-2 combines with J gene TRBJ1-1; D may be TRBD1 (6 bases). The CDR3 is 16 residues long. Germline V gene data show CDR1 as SGHTA and CDR2 as FQGNSA. Trimming cost V 2 bases and J 0 bases, with 13 bases left between them. DNA of the CDR3: TGTGCCAGCAGCTTAATGCTGGCAGGGGTGAACACTGAAGCTTTCTTT. Its translation: CASSLMLAGVNTEAFF.

The V and J genes are TRBV6-6 and TRBJ2-7, with D unclear. The CDR3 covers 13 residues. Germline V gives CDR1 MNHNY, CDR2 SVGAGI (reference sequence). Trimming took 1 base from V and 3 from J, leaving 7 bases between them. The CDR3 is CASSYWQDYEQYF. CDR3 sequence (DNA): TGTGCCAGCAGTTACTGGCAGGACTACGAGCAGTACTTC.

J is TRBJ1-5 and V is TRBV7-8; 8 nucleotides line up with TRBD1. This CDR3 region has 15 residues. Germline V lookup: CDR1 SGHVS, CDR2 FQNEAQ. The ends lost 4 bases at V and 3 bases at J; junction bases unmatched: 5. The CDR3 loop is CASSSLGQDNQPQHF. The CDR3 DNA sequence: TGTGCCAGCAGCTCCCTGGGACAGGACAATCAGCCCCAGCATTTT.

The chain uses TRBV6-6 and TRBJ2-3; D gene ambiguous. The V gene lost 6 bases and the J gene lost 0 bases, with 10 bases spanning the gap. Germline V CDR1 and CDR2: MNHNY, SVGAGI (reference sequence). The CDR3 is 14 amino acids. The CDR3 DNA follows: TGTGCCAGCAGGGGATTGGCTAGCACAGATACGCAGTATTTT. It codes for CASRGLASTDTQYF.

This rearrangement joins TRBV5-6 to TRBJ1-1; no clear D. The CDR3 loop spans 17 amino acids. Germline loops: CDR1 SGHDT, CDR2 YYEEEE. Trimming stripped 2 bases from V and 0 bases from J, with 17 bases between. CDR3 sequence: CASSFLDGWAMNTEAFF. For the CDR3, the DNA is TGTGCCAGCAGCTTTCTCGACGGGTGGGCAATGAACACTGAAGCTTTCTTT. Drawing the rest from reference TRBV5-6 and TRBJ1-1, the complete variable domain is DAGVTQSPTHLIKTRGQQVTLRCSPKSGHDTVSWYQQALGQGPQFIFQYYEEEERQRGNFPDRFSGHQFPNYSSELNVNALLLGDSALYLCASSFLDGWAMNTEAFFGQGTRLTVV.

The chain combines TRBV7-9 with TRBJ2-7, with TRBD2 matching 7 bases. V was clipped by 7 bases and J by 0 bases; unmatched bases: 6. Germline CDR1 is SEHNR and CDR2 is FQNEAQ (reference sequence). The CDR3 consists of 14 residues. The CDR3 spells CASKLTGGSYEQYF. CDR3 coding DNA: TGTGCCAGCAAGTTGACGGGGGGCTCCTACGAGCAGTACTTC.

By share, this clone counts as hyperexpanded (1% or more). The chain employs TRBV5-1 and TRBJ1-1, with a tentative D call TRBD1 (6 bases). This CDR3 has 14 residues. The V end was cut by 0 bases, the J end by 6 bases, with 12 bases between. Germline V gives CDR1 SGHRS, CDR2 YFSETQ. CDR3 sequence (DNA): TGCGCCAGCAGCTTGGACAGGGTAAGCGCTGAAGCTTTCTTT. Protein: CASSLDRVSAEAFF.

The rearrangement links TRBV5-1 to TRBJ2-5, with D possibly matching TRBD2 (6 bases). The better agreement between TRBJ2-7 and the DNA end casts doubt on the J call. Germline V CDR1 and CDR2: SGHRS, YFSETQ. This CDR3 has 16 residues. The CDR3 nucleotides are TGCGCCAGCAGCCTTGAGGGACTCCAAACCACCTACGAGCAGTACTTC. Protein: CASSLEGLQTTYEQYF.

This clone turned up a few times. This chain links TRBV27 with TRBJ2-7; D assignment may be TRBD1 or TRBD2 (5 bases each). V was clipped by 6 bases and J by 7 bases, with 19 bases between them. The CDR3 is 14 amino acids. Germline V gene sequence: CDR1 MNHEY, CDR2 SMNVEV (reference sequence). The CDR3 region is CASRPGPGAPEQYF. Written as DNA, the CDR3 is TGTGCCAGCAGGCCGGGACCCGGGGCGCCGGAGCAGTACTTC.

CDR3 nucleotides: TGTGCCAGTAGTATACTGGGGAGTATCTACGAGCAGTACTTC. Residues: CASSILGSIYEQYF. This sequence joins TRBV19 and TRBJ2-7; TRBD2 might be the D (5 bases). From germline, CDR1 is LNHDA and CDR2 SQIVND (reference sequence). The length of the CDR3 is 14 residues. Trimming removed 2 bases at V and 3 bases at J, with 11 bases between.

Only a few counts were recorded for this clone. The rearrangement links TRBV19 to TRBJ2-7, with TRBD2 identical over 14 bases. The CDR3 extends over 16 amino acids. The trim removed 3 bases at V and 6 bases at J, leaving 7 bases unmatched. The V gene's germline CDR1 is LNHDA and CDR2 SQIVND (reference sequence). CDR3 protein: CASSMGLAGVSFEQYF. The CDR3 DNA reads as TGTGCCAGTAGTATGGGACTAGCGGGAGTATCTTTCGAGCAGTACTTC.

CDR3 DNA sequence: TGTGCCAGCAGTTATGACAGCTACGAGCAGTACTTC. Protein sequence: CASSYDSYEQYF. The rearrangement links TRBV6-9 to TRBJ2-7; TRBD1 is a possible D gene (5 bases). Germline loops: CDR1 MNHGY, CDR2 SVAAGI. With 2 bases removed from V and 3 bases from J, the gap between germline ends came to 5 bases. The length of the CDR3 is 12 residues.

This clone occurred a few times. The chain couples TRBV6-1 to TRBJ1-5; 7 positions agree with TRBD1. The CDR3 has 15 amino acids. V lost 1 base and J lost 8; bases outside the gene matches: 8. Germline loops: CDR1 MNHNS, CDR2 SASEGT. CDR3 in amino acids: CASSEGTGESKPQHF. In DNA form, the CDR3 reads TGTGCCAGCAGTGAAGGTACAGGGGAGTCAAAGCCCCAGCATTTT.

The gene calls are TRBV6-6 and TRBJ2-1, with D tentatively TRBD1 (6 bases). Germline CDR1 is MNHNY and CDR2 is SVGAGI (reference sequence). CDR3 length equals 15 residues. Trimming stripped 2 bases from V and 4 bases from J, with 12 bases between. This chain's CDR3 is CASSYNQGIYNEQFF. The DNA of the CDR3 is TGTGCCAGCAGTTACAACCAGGGGATTTACAATGAGCAGTTCTTC.

The sample holds a few counts of this clone. The rearrangement links TRBV27 to TRBJ1-5; D unclear. The length of the CDR3 is 14 residues. V was cut by 5 bases and J by 4 bases, with 12 bases left in between. Germline values: CDR1 MNHEY, CDR2 SMNVEV (reference sequence). CDR3 sequence reads: CASSRGGGNQPQHF. CDR3 nucleotides: TGTGCCAGCAGTCGAGGTGGCGGGAATCAGCCCCAGCATTTT.

The chain combines TRBV5-1 with TRBJ2-2, with 10 nucleotides matching TRBD2. CDR1 is SGHRS, CDR2 YFSETQ, per germline. The CDR3 totals 15 residues. J was trimmed by 6 bases and V by 4 bases; bases with no gene match: 6. The CDR3 bases are TGCGCCAGCAGCCAAGGGCTAGCGGGAGCCGGGGAGCTGTTTTTT. It codes for CASSQGLAGAGELFF.

The CDR3 nucleotides read TGTGCCATCAGTGTCGGGGGCAATCAGCCCCAGCATTTT. Translated: CAISVGGNQPQHF. The chain recombines TRBV10-3 with TRBJ1-5, with D unclear. Trimming left V 4 bases short and J 2 bases short, with 6 bases between. The germline CDR1 and CDR2 sequences are ENHRY and SYGVKD. The CDR3 has 13 amino acids.

The chain recombines TRBV11-1 with TRBJ1-2; D is uncertain. CDR3 length: 11 residues. Germline V CDR1 and CDR2: SGHAT, FQDESV (reference sequence). Trimming removed 4 bases at V and 2 bases at J, with 2 bases between. CDR3 amino acids: CASSSNYGYTF. The CDR3 DNA reads TGTGCCAGCAGCTCCAACTATGGCTACACCTTC.